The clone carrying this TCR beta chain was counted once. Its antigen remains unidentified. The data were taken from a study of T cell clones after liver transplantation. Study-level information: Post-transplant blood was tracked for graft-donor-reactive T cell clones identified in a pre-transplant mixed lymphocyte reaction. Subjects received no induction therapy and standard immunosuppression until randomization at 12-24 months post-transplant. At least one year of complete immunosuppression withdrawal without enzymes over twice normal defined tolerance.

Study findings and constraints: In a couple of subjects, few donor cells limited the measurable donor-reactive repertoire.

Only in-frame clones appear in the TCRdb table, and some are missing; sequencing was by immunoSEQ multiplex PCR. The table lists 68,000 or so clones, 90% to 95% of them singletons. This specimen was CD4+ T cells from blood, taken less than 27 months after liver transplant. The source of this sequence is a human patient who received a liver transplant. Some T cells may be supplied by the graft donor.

The CDR3 nucleotides are TGTGCCAGCAGTCCCCTGGCGGGGGCGGGTGGAGAGCAGTACTTC. It encodes CASSPLAGAGGEQYF. V usage is TRBV6-5 and J usage is TRBJ2-7; possibly TRBD2 for D (7 bases). The V end was cut by 5 bases, the J end by 7 bases, with 21 bases between. The CDR3 spans 15 residues. The germline CDR1 and CDR2 sequences are MNHEY and SVGAGI.